This T cell receptor beta chain is drawn from a study of blood T cells in healthy people across ages. The CDR3 is 16 amino acids. CDR1 is DFQATT, CDR2 SNEGSKA, per germline (reference sequence). The ends were cut back, 0 bases at V and 3 bases at J, with 15 bases in the middle. Study-level results: The study regarded diversity estimates from one million T cells as underestimates.

A sample-barcoded 5' primer and a J-beta primer mix were used in a second PCR of about 6 to 11 cycles. TCRdb redid the calling of the 5' RACE reads with MiXCR, one entry per CDR3 protein. The sample consists of about 1,600,000 distinct CDR3 sequences, 35% to 45% of them appearing once. Comment on this clonotype: Its antigen is unidentified.

The clonotype comes from a young woman in good health. Sequenced material: blood. V and J are TRBV20-1 and TRBJ2-1, with D maybe TRBD2 (5 bases). The CDR3 region has the DNA TGCAGTGCTAGAGAGGGTGTCCGGAGGTACTACAATGAGCAGTTCTTC. The encoded protein is CSAREGVRRYYNEQFF.